Below, one T cell receptor beta chain is given with its context. In the original processing: Quantification of nucleated cells was approximated via reference gene primer amplification. Profiled with immunoSEQ multiplex PCR; TCRdb holds only in-frame clones, not every one. The DNA gave D and trimming, while V, J and clone size come from that table. In the table there are about 190,000 clones, roughly 80% of which are singletons. V shed 4 bases, J shed 1 base, and the junction held 10 bases outside the gene matches. The CDR3 totals 16 residues. CDR1 is SQVTM and CDR2 is ANQGSEA in the germline V gene. Participants reported their clinical history, and cohort assignment relied on those reports. These data belong to a study of blood T cell repertoires in COVID-19.

The clonotype comes from a woman in her forties or fifties who had recovered from COVID-19. The chain employs TRBV29-1 and TRBJ2-1; 7 bases agree with TRBD1. Source material: PBMCs or T cells enriched from blood (not recorded which). This chain's CDR3 is CSVVGEGGASYNEQFF. The CDR3 DNA reads TGCAGCGTTGTAGGGGAAGGGGGCGCTTCCTACAATGAGCAGTTCTTC.